This TCR beta chain was captured by sequencing in a study of cytomegalovirus exposure and HLA in healthy donors. The study, taken as a whole, reports: Accounts indicate the classifier identified cytomegalovirus status with strong specificity and sensitivity. Being productive about 90% or about 30% of the time was typical of most TCR beta V segments in an earlier analysis. Later analysis demonstrated an association between a missense DCLRE1C variant and TCR beta V- and J-gene trimming. Highly shared sequence variants in one cluster were likely a sequencing artifact.

Note on this clone: Its specificity is not known.

The V gene's germline CDR1 is LNHDA and CDR2 SQIVND (reference sequence). Unmatched junction bases numbered 7, after V lost 5 bases and J lost 1 base. The CDR3 contains 16 residues. Primers for the PCR totalled 60 Vbeta and 13 Jbeta. Using immunoSEQ multiplex PCR, the repertoire was profiled, and TCRdb retains in-frame clones only, with some absent. The sample contains fewer than 130,000 clones, 79% of which appear only once. This receptor was taken from a woman between 40 and 55 years old in good health and CMV-seronegative. The chain couples TRBV19 to TRBJ1-5, with TRBD1 matching over 8 bases. The material sequenced was PBMCs. CDR3: CASSLSTGGSNQPQHF. The CDR3 nucleotides are TGTGCCAGTAGTTTATCAACAGGGGGAAGCAATCAGCCCCAGCATTTT.